One and the same sample provided the 8 T cell receptor beta chains below, sequenced in a study of CD8 T cells in Susac syndrome. RNA amounts of roughly 0.5 to 1 ug underwent reverse transcription with random hexamers. TCRdb fed the immunoSEQ multiplex PCR reads into MiXCR, producing one record per CDR3 protein. The profile shows 200,000 to 300,000 distinct CDR3 sequences, 80% to 95% of them singletons. Sequencing was done on a sample of CD4+ T cells from PBMCs. Receptors originate from a human donor with multiple sclerosis.

DNA of the CDR3: TGTGCCAGCAGCTTAATGCCGGCAGTCCAGGATTCACCCCTCCACTTT. Translating gives CASSLMPAVQDSPLHF. V usage is TRBV7-3 and J usage is TRBJ1-6; D gene uncertain. V lost 1 base and J lost 8, with 15 bases in between. CDR1 is SGHTA and CDR2 is FQGTGA in the germline V gene. There are 16 residues in the CDR3.

This chain connects TRBV11-2 to TRBJ2-5; TRBD2 agrees at 13 bases. This CDR3 comprises 16 residues. Losses at the gene ends were 5 bases for V and 1 base for J; bases not matched to a gene: 4. Germline V gene sequence: CDR1 SGHAT, CDR2 FQNNGV. CDR3 nucleotides: TGTGCCAGCAGCCCACGGACTAGCGGGGGCCAAGAGACCCAGTACTTC. Its translation is CASSPRTSGGQETQYF.

The rearrangement uses TRBV24-1 and TRBJ2-3; 7 bases match TRBD1. The CDR3 loop spans 14 amino acids. V dropped 2 bases and J dropped 10; count of bases not matched to a gene: 8. Germline V gene data show CDR1 as KGHDR and CDR2 as SFDVKD. As DNA, the CDR3 is TGTGCCACCAGTGATTCCCGGGACAGTGGGGCGCAGTATTTT. It yields the protein CATSDSRDSGAQYF.

The J gene is TRBJ1-5, the V gene TRBV6-6; weak D call: TRBD1 (6 bases). The CDR3 totals 16 residues. CDR1 MNHNY and CDR2 SVGAGI come from the germline V gene (reference sequence). With 0 bases removed from V and 6 bases from J, the gap between germline ends came to 15 bases. In DNA, the CDR3 is TGTGCCAGCAGTTACTCCCGACAGGACGCGGGTCAGCCCCAGCATTTT. This translates into CASSYSRQDAGQPQHF.

V usage is TRBV6-1 and J usage is TRBJ2-7; D gene unclear. CDR3 length: 12 amino acids. The V end was cut by 7 bases, the J end by 3 bases, with 10 bases between. The germline CDR1 and CDR2 sequences are MNHNS and SASEGT. The chain's CDR3 is CASTEGDYEQYV. CDR3 nucleotide sequence: TGTGCCAGCACCGAAGGAGACTACGAGCAGTACGTC.

The chain joins TRBV21-1 to TRBJ1-5; the DNA was not used to check the table's D call, TRBD1. TRBV21-1 constitutes a pseudogene. The CDR3 spans 15 residues. The CDR3 region is CASSKARRDNQPQHF. In DNA, the CDR3 is TGTGCCAGCAGCAAAGCACGACGGGACAATCAGCCCCAGCATTTT.

The chain combines TRBV14 with TRBJ1-4; D call uncertain. Germline V CDR1 and CDR2: SGHDN, FVKESK. The CDR3 length is 18 residues. Trimming stripped 2 bases from V and 1 base from J, with 17 bases between. The CDR3 bases are TGTGCCAGCAGCCAAACGCGGGCAGGCGGAGGAACTAATGAAAAACTGTTTTTT. Translation: CASSQTRAGGGTNEKLFF.

The chain couples TRBV15 to TRBJ1-2; D call uncertain. The V end lost 1 base, the J end lost 8 bases, and 11 bases lay between the germline ends. The CDR3 covers 13 residues. CDR1 and CDR2 from the germline V gene are LNHNV and YYDKDF (reference sequence). The CDR3 reads CATSRGGSRGYTF. The CDR3 region has the DNA TGTGCCACCAGCAGAGGTGGATCCCGGGGCTACACCTTC.